A selection of T cell receptor beta chains follows, all from one sample in a study of T cell repertoires in cytomegalovirus infection. TCRdb reprocessed the reads via MiXCR and lists one record per CDR3 protein. The sample lists 270,000 or so distinct CDR3 sequences, 17% seen once, with roughly 50% in the top ten. Sequencing was carried out using CD8+ T cells from PBMCs. The receptors here all came from a human donor in good health (CMV status not recorded). Some clones in this sample may be carry-over from other donors' samples. CDR3s include the opening cysteine and the closing phenylalanine or tryptophan. A D gene is named only where the DNA matches it firmly. Size values are once, few and many counts, or a class for expanded clones, and some rows have none.

V gene	D gene	J gene	clone size	CDR3 DNA	CDR3 protein
TRBV28	NA	TRBJ2-3	NA	TGTGCCAGCAGTTTATGGGGTGAAGCAGATACGCAGTATTTT	CASSLWGEADTQYF
TRBV28	NA	TRBJ2-3	NA	TGTGCCAGCAGTTTACTGGCTGGCACAGATACGCAGTATTTT	CASSLLAGTDTQYF
TRBV7-9	NA	TRBJ1-1	NA	TGTGCCAGCAGCTTAGGGGTGGGGGATCCTGAAGCTTTCTTT	CASSLGVGDPEAFF
TRBV12-3/TRBV12-4	NA	TRBJ2-1	many	TGTGCCAGCATTTACCGGGCTGAGCAGTTCTTC	CASIYRAEQFF
TRBV7-9	TRBD1	TRBJ2-4	few	TGTGCCAGCAGCATGGTACAGGGGCTCAAAAACATTCAGTACTTC	CASSMVQGLKNIQYF
TRBV6-6	NA	TRBJ2-4	few	TGTGCCAGCAGTTACTCATCCGGGTCTGGCAAAAACATTCAGTACTTC	CASSYSSGSGKNIQYF
TRBV27	TRBD1	TRBJ2-2	few	TGTGCCAGTAGGATAGGGGGCGTAAACGGGGAGCTGTTTTTT	CASRIGGVNGELFF
TRBV7-8	NA	TRBJ2-5	few	TGTGCCAGCAGCTTACGGGGGCCCCAAGAGACCCAGTACTTC	CASSLRGPQETQYF
TRBV7-8	TRBD2	TRBJ2-2	many	TGTGCCAGCAGCTTCAGGCTAGCGGGGGGGCCTGAGACCGGGGAGCTGTTTTTT	CASSFRLAGGPETGELFF
TRBV6-5	TRBD1	TRBJ2-1	once	TGTGCCAGCAGTTTCATTAATCCGGGACAGGGAACTTACAATGAGCAGTTCTTC	CASSFINPGQGTYNEQFF
TRBV7-8	TRBD1	TRBJ1-4	many	TGTGCCAGCAGCCCGGACAGGGGGGGTGAAAAACTGTTTTTT	CASSPDRGGEKLFF
TRBV4-1	TRBD2	TRBJ2-7	NA	TGCGCCAGCAGCCAGGCGAGCGGGGGGGCCTACGAGCAGTACTTC	CASSQASGGAYEQYF
TRBV19	NA	TRBJ2-3	NA	TGTGCCAGTAGTATTGCTGTCTGGGATACGCAGTATTTT	CASSIAVWDTQYF
TRBV11-1	NA	TRBJ2-7	few	TGTGCCAGCACCCGAGGCCCACTCGTCGAGCAGTACTTC	CASTRGPLVEQYF
TRBV28	TRBD1	TRBJ2-1	many	TGTGCCAGCAGTTTCCCGGGACAGGGCTTGTGGCCTAACAATGAGCAGTTCTTC	CASSFPGQGLWPNNEQFF
TRBV12-3/TRBV12-4	NA	TRBJ1-5	few	TGTGCCAGCAACGAAGGTCCCTACAATCAGCCCCAGCATTTT	CASNEGPYNQPQHF
TRBV10-3	NA	TRBJ1-5	few	TGTGCCATCAGTGACCCACCGCAGCCCCAGCATTTT	CAISDPPQPQHF
TRBV15	NA	TRBJ1-1	NA	TGTGCCACCAGCATCAATAGGGAGTCCGCTGAAGCTTTCTTT	CATSINRESAEAFF
TRBV12-3/TRBV12-4	TRBD1	TRBJ1-1	many	TGTGCCAGCAGTTTGTCAGGGGGCTCGATGAACACTGAAGCTTTCTTT	CASSLSGGSMNTEAFF
TRBV7-6	TRBD2	TRBJ2-7	many	TGTGCCAGCAGCTTAGGACTAGCGGGGGGGAGGAACGAGCAGTACTTC	CASSLGLAGGRNEQYF
TRBV20-1	NA	TRBJ1-2	NA	TGCAGTGCTCCTACAGGGCCCTATGGCTACACCTTC	CSAPTGPYGYTF
TRBV10-3	NA	TRBJ2-2	NA	TGTGGGATGGCAGGGGACCGACCTACGAACACCGGGGAGCTGTTTTTT	CGMAGDRPTNTGELFF
TRBV28	NA	TRBJ2-7	few	TGTGCCAGCAGTTTTGAGGGCGATTACTACGAGCAGTACTTC	CASSFEGDYYEQYF
TRBV5-1	TRBD1	TRBJ2-7	few	TGCGCCAGCAGCCCGCGGACAGGGGACTACGAGCAGTACTTC	CASSPRTGDYEQYF
TRBV7-2	NA	TRBJ2-2	many	TGTGCCAGCAGCCAGGGACACCAGACGAACACCGGGGAGCTGTTTTTT	CASSQGHQTNTGELFF
TRBV14	NA	TRBJ2-7	NA	TGTGCCAGCAGCCAAGATTTTGGGACTTACGAGCAGTACTTC	CASSQDFGTYEQYF
TRBV27	NA	TRBJ1-2	NA	TGTGCCAGCAGTTCGTCAGGCCTCTATGGCTACACCTTC	CASSSSGLYGYTF
TRBV13	TRBD1	TRBJ2-7	NA	TGTGCCAGCAGCTCCCCGGACAGGGGGCATCACGAGCAGTACTTC	CASSSPDRGHHEQYF
TRBV7-8	NA	TRBJ2-1	many	TGTGCCAGCAGCACAGCCGGGAGCTCCTACAATGAGCAGTTCTTC	CASSTAGSSYNEQFF
TRBV11-1	NA	TRBJ2-7	many	TGTGCCAGCAGCTTATGGACGGGGGGCCGGGAGCAGTACTTC	CASSLWTGGREQYF
TRBV4-1	TRBD1	TRBJ1-1	many	TGCGCCAGCAGCCATGGACCGGGACAGGGTATCACTGAAGCTTTCTTT	CASSHGPGQGITEAFF
TRBV7-4	NA	TRBJ1-5	NA	TGTGCCAGCAGCTTAAGCTCGTCGGCCTCCCAGCCCCAGCATTTT	CASSLSSSASQPQHF
TRBV18	TRBD1	TRBJ2-5	NA	TGTGCCAGCTCATCCTACCTTATGGACAGGGGGCTTCGGGAGACCCAGTACTTC	CASSSYLMDRGLRETQYF
TRBV7-2	TRBD1	TRBJ1-2	many	TGTGCCAGCAGCCTATATCACCAACCGGGACAGGGAGGACCTAACACCTTC	CASSLYHQPGQGGPNTF
TRBV28	NA	TRBJ2-3	many	TGTGCCAGCAGTTTATTTAGGGGCAGGCTCACAGATACGCAGTATTTT	CASSLFRGRLTDTQYF
TRBV7-9	TRBD2	TRBJ2-1	many	TGTGCCAGCAGCTTTAGAGCGGGGGGGTACAATGAGCAGTTCTTC	CASSFRAGGYNEQFF
TRBV6-5	NA	TRBJ2-4	few	TGTGCCTCCCCTGACGGGCTCCCCAAAAACATTCAGTACTTC	CASPDGLPKNIQYF
TRBV5-6	NA	TRBJ1-1	NA	TGTGCCAGCAGCTTGGCAGCGGGGAGCATGAACACTGAAGCTTTCTTT	CASSLAAGSMNTEAFF
TRBV9	TRBD2	TRBJ2-3	NA	TGTGCCAGCAGCGTAGAGTCTAGCGGGGGATCCACAGATACGCAGTATTTT	CASSVESSGGSTDTQYF
TRBV9	NA	TRBJ1-2	few	TGTGCCAGCAGCACCCGCTATGGCTACACCTTC	CASSTRYGYTF
TRBV6-5	NA	TRBJ2-7	NA	TGTGCCAGCAGGGACAGTGCTGAATACGAGCAGTACTTC	CASRDSAEYEQYF
TRBV20-1	TRBD1	TRBJ2-2	NA	TGCAGTGCTAGGGCTCCGGGACAGGGGCGCCCCGGGGAGCTGTTTTTT	CSARAPGQGRPGELFF
TRBV5-6	NA	TRBJ2-2	NA	TGTGCCAGCAGCCTCAGCCCCCAGCAACTATACAACACCGGGGAGCTGTTTTTT	CASSLSPQQLYNTGELFF
TRBV27	NA	TRBJ1-6	once	TGTGCCAGCAGTCCCACGGGAAGATCACCCCTCCACTTT	CASSPTGRSPLHF
TRBV3-1	TRBD1	TRBJ1-2	few	TGTGCCAGCAGCCAAAGGCGAGGAATGGGACAGGGCGCTCTTGGCTACACCTTC	CASSQRRGMGQGALGYTF
TRBV19	TRBD1	TRBJ2-1	NA	TGTGCCAGTAGCCAATCCCGGGACAGAGTCAATGAGCAGTTCTTC	CASSQSRDRVNEQFF
TRBV7-8	NA	TRBJ1-1	many	TGTGCCAGCAGCTTAGTAATAAGGTCGGGAGCTTTCTTT	CASSLVIRSGAFF